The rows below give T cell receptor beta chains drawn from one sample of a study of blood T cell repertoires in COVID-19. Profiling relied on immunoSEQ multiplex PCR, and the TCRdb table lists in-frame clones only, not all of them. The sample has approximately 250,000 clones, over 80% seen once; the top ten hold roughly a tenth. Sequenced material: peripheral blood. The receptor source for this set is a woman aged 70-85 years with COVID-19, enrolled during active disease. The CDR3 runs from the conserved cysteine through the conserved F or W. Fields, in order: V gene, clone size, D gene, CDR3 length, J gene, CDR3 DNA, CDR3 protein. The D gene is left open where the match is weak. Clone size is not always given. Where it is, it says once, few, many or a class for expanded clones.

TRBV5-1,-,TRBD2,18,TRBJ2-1,TGCGCCAGCTCCACTCGGACCGGGACTAGCGGGAGGGCCCGTGAGCAGTTCTTC,CASSTRTGTSGRAREQFF
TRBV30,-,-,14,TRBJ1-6,TGTGCCTGGAGGGGACTCTCGGTCGATTCACCCCTCCACTTT,CAWRGLSVDSPLHF
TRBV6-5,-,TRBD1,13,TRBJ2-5,TGTGCCAGCCGGGACAGCGGATTCGGGGCCCAGTACTTC,CASRDSGFGAQYF
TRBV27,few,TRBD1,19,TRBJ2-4,TGTGCCAGCAGCCAAGCACGGGACAGGGGGCGCGTAGCCAAAAACATTCAGTACTTC,CASSQARDRGRVAKNIQYF
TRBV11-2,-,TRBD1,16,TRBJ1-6,TGTGCCAGCAGCTTAGGGACAGGGAGGCGGAATTCACCCCTCCACTTT,CASSLGTGRRNSPLHF
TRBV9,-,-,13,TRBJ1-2,TGTGCCAGCAGCGTAGGTACAATCGATGGCTACACCTTC,CASSVGTIDGYTF
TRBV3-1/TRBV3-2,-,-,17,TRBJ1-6,TGTGCCAGCAGCCGGCACATTACAGCGGGGGATACTTCACCCCTCCACTTT,CASSRHITAGDTSPLHF
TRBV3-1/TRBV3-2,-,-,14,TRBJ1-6,TGTGCCAGCAGCCAAGTTCAGGGGAGTTCACCCCTCCACTTT,CASSQVQGSSPLHF
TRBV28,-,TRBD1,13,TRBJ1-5,TGTGCCAGCAGTACAGGGGGCTGGCAGCCCCAGCATTTT,CASSTGGWQPQHF
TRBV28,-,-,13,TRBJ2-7,TGTGCCAGCAGCCCCCCGGTCACCCACGAGCAGTACTTC,CASSPPVTHEQYF